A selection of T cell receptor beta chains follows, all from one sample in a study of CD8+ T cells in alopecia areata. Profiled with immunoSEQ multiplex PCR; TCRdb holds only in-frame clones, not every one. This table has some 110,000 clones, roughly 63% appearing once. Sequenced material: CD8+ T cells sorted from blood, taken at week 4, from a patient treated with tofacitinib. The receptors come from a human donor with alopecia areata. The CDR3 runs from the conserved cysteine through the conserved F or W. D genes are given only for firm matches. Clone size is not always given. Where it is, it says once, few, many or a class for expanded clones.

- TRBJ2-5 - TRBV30 TGTGCCTGGAGTGTGCAACAGCTCGCGGAGACCCAGTACTTC CAWSVQQLAETQYF
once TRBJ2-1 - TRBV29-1 TGCAGCGTTGAGAGGAGAAATGAGCAGTTCTTC CSVERRNEQFF
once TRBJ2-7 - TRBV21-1 TGTGCCAGCAGCAAAGGGACAAGAAGGGTCTACGAGCAGTACTTC CASSKGTRRVYEQYF
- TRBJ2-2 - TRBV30 TGTGCCTGGTTGGGGGAGAGTTACACCGGGGAGCTGTTTTTT CAWLGESYTGELFF
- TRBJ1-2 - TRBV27 TGTGCCAGCAGGGAAGGGTCAGATGATGGCTACACCTTC CASREGSDDGYTF
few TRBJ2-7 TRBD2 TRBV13 TGTGCCAGCAGCCCGCGGGGTAGCGGGGTCTACGAGCAGTACTTC CASSPRGSGVYEQYF
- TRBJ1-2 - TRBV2 TGTGCCAGTCCAGGGAAACAGAGTGGCTACACCTTC CASPGKQSGYTF
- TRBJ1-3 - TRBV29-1 TGCAGCGTTGAAGGGGTCGGAAACACCATATATTTT CSVEGVGNTIYF
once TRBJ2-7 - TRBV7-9 TGTGCCAGCAGCCCCCGCAACATTTACGGGAAACCCCACTCCTACGAGCAGTACTTC CASSPRNIYGKPHSYEQYF
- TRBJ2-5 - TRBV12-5 TGTGCTAGCACAAGGGCGAGGGGAGAGACCCAGTACTTC CASTRARGETQYF
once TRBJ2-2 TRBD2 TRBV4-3 TGCGCCAGCAGCCAAGCGGCGGGGGGAAACACCGGGGAGCTGTTTTTT CASSQAAGGNTGELFF
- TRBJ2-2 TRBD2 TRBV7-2 TGTGCCAGCAGCACCGGACTAGCCACCAACACCGGGGAGCTGTTTTTT CASSTGLATNTGELFF
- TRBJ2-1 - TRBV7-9 TGTGCCAGCAGCTCCCGACTCCACAGGCCCAATGAGCAGTTCTTC CASSSRLHRPNEQFF
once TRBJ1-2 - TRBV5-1 TGCGCCAGCAGCCCTCTCGGGGATGGCGGCTACACCTTC CASSPLGDGGYTF
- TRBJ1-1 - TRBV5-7 TGTGCCAGCAGCTTCGGCCGGGACACTGAAGCTTTCTTT CASSFGRDTEAFF
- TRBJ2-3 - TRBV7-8 TGTGCCAGCAGCTTAGGGGAGACAGACCCCACAGATACGCAGTATTTT CASSLGETDPTDTQYF
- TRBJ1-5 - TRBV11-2 TGTGCCAGCAGCCCCACAGGGCATAGCAATCAGCCCCAGCATTTT CASSPTGHSNQPQHF
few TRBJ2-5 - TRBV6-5 TGTGCCAGCAGTGAAGGAGGGGGCGCGGAGACCCAGTACTTC CASSEGGGAETQYF
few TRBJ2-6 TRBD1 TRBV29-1 TGCAGCGTTGAAGTACAGGGGGCGGCTGGGGCCAACGTCCTGACTTTC CSVEVQGAAGANVLTF
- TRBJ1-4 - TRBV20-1 TGCAGTGCGGCGGGTGAAAAACTGTTTTTT CSAAGEKLFF
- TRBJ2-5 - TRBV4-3 TGCGCCAGCAGCGGACTACCTTCTCAAGAGACCCAGTACTTC CASSGLPSQETQYF
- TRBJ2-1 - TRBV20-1 TGCTCCGGGCCAAACTACAATGAGCAGTTCTTC CSGPNYNEQFF
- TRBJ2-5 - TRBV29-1 TGCAGCGTTGAGACAGTGGACCAAGAGACCCAGTACTTC CSVETVDQETQYF
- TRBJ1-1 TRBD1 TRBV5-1 TGCGCCAGCTGGGACAGGGGGGACACTGAAGCTTTCTTT CASWDRGDTEAFF
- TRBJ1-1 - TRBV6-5 TGTGCCAGCAGTTACTCGACTAAGAACACTGAAGCTTTCTTT CASSYSTKNTEAFF
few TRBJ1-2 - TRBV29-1 TGCAGCGTTGTGGCGCCTAACTATGGCTACACCTTC CSVVAPNYGYTF
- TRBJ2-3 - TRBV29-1 TGCAGCGTTCCCCGCACAGATACGCAGTATTTT CSVPRTDTQYF
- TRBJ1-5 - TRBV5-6 TGTGCCAGCAGCTTGTTGGCGGGTTTAGATCAGCCCCAGCATTTT CASSLLAGLDQPQHF
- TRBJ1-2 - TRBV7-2 TGTGCCAGCAACTTGGACGGATCTAACTATGGCTACACCTTC CASNLDGSNYGYTF
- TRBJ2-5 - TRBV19 TGTGCCAGTAGTCTAGGGCCAGAAGTAACCCAGTACTTC CASSLGPEVTQYF
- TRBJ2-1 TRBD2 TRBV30 TGTGCCTGGAGTGGGACTAGCGGGGGGAATGAGCAGTTCTTC CAWSGTSGGNEQFF
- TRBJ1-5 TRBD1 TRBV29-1 TGCAGCGTTGAACTACAGGGGGGTCAGCCCCAGCATTTT CSVELQGGQPQHF
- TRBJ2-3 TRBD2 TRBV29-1 TGCAATAGCCGCCTAGCGGGCACAGATACGCAGTATTTT CNSRLAGTDTQYF
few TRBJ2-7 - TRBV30 TGTGCCTGGAGTCCTAGCTCCTACGAGCAGTACTTC CAWSPSSYEQYF
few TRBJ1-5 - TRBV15 TGTGCCACCAGCAGAGATGGATCGGCGATCAATCAGCCCCAGCATTTT CATSRDGSAINQPQHF
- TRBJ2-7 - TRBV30 TGTGCCTGGAGTGTAATCGGATACGAGCAGTACTTC CAWSVIGYEQYF
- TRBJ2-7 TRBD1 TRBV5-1 TGCGCCAGCAGCATTATACCGGGACAGGGCACGTACGAGCAGTACTTC CASSIIPGQGTYEQYF
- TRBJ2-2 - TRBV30 TGTGCCTGGAGGCACCCCCAGAGTGCGAACACCGGGGAGCTGTTTTTT CAWRHPQSANTGELFF
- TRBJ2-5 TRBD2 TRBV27 TGTGCCAGCAGTGGACTAGCGGGGGGGCCAAGGGAGACCCAGTACTTC CASSGLAGGPRETQYF
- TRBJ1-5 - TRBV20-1 TGCAGTGCAGCTCAGGGGCAGCCCCAGCATTTT CSAAQGQPQHF
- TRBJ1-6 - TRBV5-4 TGTGCCAGCAGCTTAATGGGGTCCTATAATTCACCCCTCCACTTT CASSLMGSYNSPLHF
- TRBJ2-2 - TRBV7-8 TGTGCCAGCAGCTTATCTGTATGGACCGGGGAGCTGTTTTTT CASSLSVWTGELFF
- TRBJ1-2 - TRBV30 TGTGCCTGGACAGGGGAAAACTATGGCTACACCTTC CAWTGENYGYTF
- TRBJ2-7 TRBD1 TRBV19 TGTGCCAGTAGTGCCTGGGACAGGGAAAACGAGCAGTACTTC CASSAWDRENEQYF
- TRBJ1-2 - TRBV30 TGTGCCTGGATCACAGGGAGCGGCTACACCTTC CAWITGSGYTF
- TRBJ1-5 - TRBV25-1 TGTGCCAGCAGTGCAACAGGGAGCCAGCCCCAGCATTTT CASSATGSQPQHF
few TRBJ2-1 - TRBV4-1 TGCGCCAGCAGCCAAGACACAGGGTGGGGTTATGAGCAGTTCTTC CASSQDTGWGYEQFF
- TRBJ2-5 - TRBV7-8 TGTGCCAGCCGATTGGGCGCGAGCATCGATAGTCTGACCCAGTACTTC CASRLGASIDSLTQYF
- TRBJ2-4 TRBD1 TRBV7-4 TGTGCCAGCAGCGTACAGGGGCACAAAAACATTCAGTACTTC CASSVQGHKNIQYF
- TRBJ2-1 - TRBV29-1 TGCAGCGCCGGTAGGACGGCCTCCTACAATGAGCAGTTCTTC CSAGRTASYNEQFF
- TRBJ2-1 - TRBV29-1 TGCAGCGTGGACCTAGGTGTTTACAATGAGCAGTTCTTC CSVDLGVYNEQFF
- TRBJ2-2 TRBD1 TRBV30 TGTGCCTGGAGTGTACCGACAGGGGGCAAGCTGTTTTTT CAWSVPTGGKLFF
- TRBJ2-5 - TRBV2 TGTGCCAGCAGTGAGGGTGCTAGCCCTCCGGAGACCCAGTACTTC CASSEGASPPETQYF
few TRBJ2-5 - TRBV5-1 TGCGCCAGCAGCCAATACGGTAGATCCCCGGGGGAGACCCAGTACTTC CASSQYGRSPGETQYF